This TCR beta chain was sequenced during a study of T cells in Graves' hyperthyroidism and ophthalmopathy. The CDR3 regions of TCR beta were amplified from RNA transcripts. The HTBI primer set served for first-round RT-PCR of the TCR CDR3. TCRdb passed the multiplex PCR reads through MiXCR, listing each CDR3 protein once. The sample lists fewer than 350,000 distinct CDR3 sequences, around a sixth occurring once. In its sample, this clonotype was seen many times. CDR1 and CDR2 (germline): SGHRS, YFSETQ. This CDR3 has 16 residues. Unmatched junction bases numbered 12, after V lost 0 bases and J lost 8 bases.

Sequenced material: blood. The receptor's source is a woman aged 40 to 55 with Graves' ophthalmopathy. The chain combines TRBV5-1 with TRBJ2-7, with 9 positions matching TRBD2. DNA for the CDR3: TGCGCCAGCAGCTTGGACCCGGCAGCGGGAGGTTTTCAGCAGTACTTC. It encodes CASSLDPAAGGFQQYF.